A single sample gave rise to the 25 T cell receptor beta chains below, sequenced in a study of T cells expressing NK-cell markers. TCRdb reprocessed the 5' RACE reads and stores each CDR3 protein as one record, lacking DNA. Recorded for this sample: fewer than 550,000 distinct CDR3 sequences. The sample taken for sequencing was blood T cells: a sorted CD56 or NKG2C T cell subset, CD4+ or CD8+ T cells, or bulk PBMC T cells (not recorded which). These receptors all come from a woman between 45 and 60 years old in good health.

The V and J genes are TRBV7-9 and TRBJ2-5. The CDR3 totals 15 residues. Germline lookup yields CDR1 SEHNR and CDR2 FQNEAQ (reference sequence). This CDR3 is CASSVTVAFQETQYF.

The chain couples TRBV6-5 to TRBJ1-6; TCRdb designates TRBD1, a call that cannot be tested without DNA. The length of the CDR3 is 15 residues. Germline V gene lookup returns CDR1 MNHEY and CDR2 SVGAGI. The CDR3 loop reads CASSSSGTENSPLHF.

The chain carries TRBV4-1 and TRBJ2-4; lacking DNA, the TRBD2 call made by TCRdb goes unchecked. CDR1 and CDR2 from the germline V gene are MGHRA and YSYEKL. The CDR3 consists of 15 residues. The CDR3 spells CASSQGPLAKNIQYF.

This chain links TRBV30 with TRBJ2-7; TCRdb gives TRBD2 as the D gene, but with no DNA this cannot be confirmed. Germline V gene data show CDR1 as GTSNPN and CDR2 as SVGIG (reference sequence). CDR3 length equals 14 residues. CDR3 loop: CAWNTGTRQYEQYF.

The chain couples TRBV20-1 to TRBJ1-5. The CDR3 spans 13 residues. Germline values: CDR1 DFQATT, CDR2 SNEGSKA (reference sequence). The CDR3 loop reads CSATSGMNQPQHF.

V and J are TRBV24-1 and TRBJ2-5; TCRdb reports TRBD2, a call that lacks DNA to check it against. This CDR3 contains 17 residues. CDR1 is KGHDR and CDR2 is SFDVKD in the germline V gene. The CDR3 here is CATSGTHSGKPGETQYF.

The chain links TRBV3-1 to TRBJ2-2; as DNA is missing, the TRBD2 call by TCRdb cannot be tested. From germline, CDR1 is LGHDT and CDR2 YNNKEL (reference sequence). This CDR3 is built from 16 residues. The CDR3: CASSQPSGSHTGELFF.

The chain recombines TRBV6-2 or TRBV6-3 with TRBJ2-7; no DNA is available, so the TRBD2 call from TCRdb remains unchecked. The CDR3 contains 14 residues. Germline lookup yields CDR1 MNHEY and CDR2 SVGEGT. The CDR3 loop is CASSWGLAEYEQYF.

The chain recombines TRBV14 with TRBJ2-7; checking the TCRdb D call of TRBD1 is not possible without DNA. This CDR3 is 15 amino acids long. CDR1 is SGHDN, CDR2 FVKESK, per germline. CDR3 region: CASSQIYGNDYEQYF.

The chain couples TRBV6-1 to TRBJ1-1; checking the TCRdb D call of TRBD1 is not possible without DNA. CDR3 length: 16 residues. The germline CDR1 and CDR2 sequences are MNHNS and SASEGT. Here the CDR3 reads CASREEDRVVHTEAFF.

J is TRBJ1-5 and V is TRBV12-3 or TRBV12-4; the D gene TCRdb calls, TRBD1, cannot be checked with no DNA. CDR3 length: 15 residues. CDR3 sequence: CASSSGADHNQPQHF.

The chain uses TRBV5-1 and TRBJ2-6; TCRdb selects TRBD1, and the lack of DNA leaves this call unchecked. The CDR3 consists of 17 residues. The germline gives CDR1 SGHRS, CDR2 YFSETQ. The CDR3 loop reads CASSRQGEIGGANVLTF.

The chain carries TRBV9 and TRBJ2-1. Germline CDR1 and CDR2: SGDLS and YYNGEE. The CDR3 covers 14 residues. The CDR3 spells CASSVLAENNEQFF.

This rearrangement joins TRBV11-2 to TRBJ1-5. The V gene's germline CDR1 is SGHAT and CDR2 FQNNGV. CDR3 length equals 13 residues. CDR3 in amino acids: CASSLVWGQPQHF.

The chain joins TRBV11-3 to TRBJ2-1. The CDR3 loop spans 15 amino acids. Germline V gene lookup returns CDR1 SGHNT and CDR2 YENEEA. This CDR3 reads CASSSTPGDYNEQFF.

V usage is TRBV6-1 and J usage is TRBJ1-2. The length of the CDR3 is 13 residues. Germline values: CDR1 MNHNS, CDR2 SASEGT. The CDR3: CASRSDLNYGYTF.

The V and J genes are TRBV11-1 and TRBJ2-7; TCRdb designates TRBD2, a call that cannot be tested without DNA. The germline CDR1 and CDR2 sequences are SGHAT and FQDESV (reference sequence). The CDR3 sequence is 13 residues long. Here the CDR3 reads CASSFDRGREQYF.

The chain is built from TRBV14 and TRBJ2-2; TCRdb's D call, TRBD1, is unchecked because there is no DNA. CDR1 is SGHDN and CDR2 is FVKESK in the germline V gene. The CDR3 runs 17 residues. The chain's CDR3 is CASSLLTDRSNTGELFF.

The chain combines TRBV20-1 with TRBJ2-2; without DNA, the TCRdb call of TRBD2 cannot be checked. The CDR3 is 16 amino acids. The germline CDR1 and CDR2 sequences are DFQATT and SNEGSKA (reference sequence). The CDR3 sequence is CSARVGDYANTGELFF.

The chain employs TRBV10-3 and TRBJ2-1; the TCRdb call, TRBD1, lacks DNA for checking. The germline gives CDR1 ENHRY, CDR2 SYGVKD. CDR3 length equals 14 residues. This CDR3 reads CAIRRDRVGDEQFF.

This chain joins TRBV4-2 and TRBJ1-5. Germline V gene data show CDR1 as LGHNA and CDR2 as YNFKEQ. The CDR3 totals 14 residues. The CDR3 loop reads CASSQEVSGKPQHF.

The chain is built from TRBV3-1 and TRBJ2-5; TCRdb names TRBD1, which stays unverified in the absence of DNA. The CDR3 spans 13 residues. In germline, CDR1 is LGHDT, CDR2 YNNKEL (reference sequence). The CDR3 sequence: CASSPRSGETQYF.

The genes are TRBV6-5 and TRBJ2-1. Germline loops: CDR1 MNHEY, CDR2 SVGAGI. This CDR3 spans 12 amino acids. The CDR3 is CASRRGYNEQFF.

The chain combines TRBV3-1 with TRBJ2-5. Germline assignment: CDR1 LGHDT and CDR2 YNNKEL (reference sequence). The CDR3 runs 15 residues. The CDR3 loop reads CASSQDSFRKETQYF.

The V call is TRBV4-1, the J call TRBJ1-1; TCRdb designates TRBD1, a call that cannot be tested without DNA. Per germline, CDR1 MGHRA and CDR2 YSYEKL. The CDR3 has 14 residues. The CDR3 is CASSQGGFGTEAFF.